The present T cell receptor beta chain was sequenced within a study of T cells in Graves' hyperthyroidism and ophthalmopathy. Findings and caveats of the study: Median prediction lead before ophthalmopathy onset was 6.5 months with the model. A 13 V-J signature model discriminated ophthalmopathy versus stable hyperthyroidism. Appearing also in blood were most of the thyroid clonotypes expanded above 0.001.

V lost 2 bases, J lost 3 bases, and 15 bases stayed unmatched. There are 18 residues in the CDR3. Looked up from germline, CDR1 is DFQATT and CDR2 is SNEGSKA (reference sequence). This clonotype was counted many times. Its antigen is undetermined. Amplified TCR beta CDR3 regions came from RNA transcripts. With the HTBI primer set, the TCR CDR3 went through a first round of RT-PCR. TCRdb reprocessed the multiplex PCR reads with MiXCR, giving one entry per CDR3 protein. Of a few hundred thousand distinct CDR3 sequences in the sample, around 14% were seen once. Material for sequencing was blood. The V call is TRBV20-1, the J call TRBJ2-2; TRBD1 matches at 7 bases. The TCR originated in a woman in her twenties or thirties with Graves' hyperthyroidism. The CDR3 reads CSARRAGVQGSHTGELFF. The CDR3 coding sequence is TGCAGTGCTAGAAGAGCCGGAGTACAGGGGTCCCACACCGGGGAGCTGTTTTTT.